These 20 T cell receptor beta chains share one sample of origin, sequenced in a study of T cells after yellow fever vaccination (dated by TCRdb to between 2018 and 2021). The treatment or condition label here, explained by the study, means: live attenuated yellow fever vaccine strain. The receptor library was made with 5' RACE. Reads for this sample came from an Illumina HiSeq 2500. The public reads were reanalyzed by TCRdb: fastp trimming at Q25, MiXCR alignment, in-frame beta chains only. Each record represents a unique CDR3 protein, reported with the most common genes and DNA among its rows. Within this sample are fewer than 450,000 distinct CDR3 sequences, with about 7.8% of them counted one time only. In total, the top ten clones hold 17% of the sample. The source was PBMCs, collected about 41 days after the first yellow fever vaccination. The receptors were gathered from a man aged 18 to 29 who received the YFV17D yellow fever vaccine.

This clonotype was observed many times. The V call is TRBV7-3, the J call TRBJ2-2; D gene ambiguous. The CDR3 contains 14 residues. The germline V gene has CDR1 SGHTA and CDR2 FQGTGA. V lost 1 base and J 3 bases, leaving 6 bases between the germline ends. The CDR3 DNA is TGTGCCAGCAGCTTAATGGCCGACACCGGGGAGCTGTTTTTT. Protein sequence: CASSLMADTGELFF. Filled out from reference TRBV7-3 and TRBJ2-2, the complete variable domain reads GAGVSQTPSNKVTEKGKYVELRCDPISGHTALYWYRQSLGQGPEFLIYFQGTGAADDSGLPNDRFFAVRPEGSVSTLKIQRTERGDSAVYLCASSLMADTGELFFGEGSRLTVL.

The chain couples TRBV12-3 or TRBV12-4 to TRBJ2-7; 8 bases line up with TRBD2. V was clipped by 4 bases and J by 6 bases; unmatched bases: 5. CDR3 length equals 13 residues. The CDR3 here is CASSSGGALEQYF. DNA for the CDR3: TGTGCCAGCAGTTCCGGGGGGGCCCTCGAGCAGTACTTC.

V is TRBV5-4 and J is TRBJ2-1; 7 nucleotides line up with TRBD1. After removal of 1 base from V and 4 bases from J, the junction contained 2 bases not matched to a gene. The CDR3 extends over 14 amino acids. Germline CDR1 reads SGHNT; CDR2 reads YYREEE (reference sequence). This CDR3 reads CASSLRGQYNEQFF. The CDR3 region has the DNA TGTGCCAGCAGCTTGAGGGGGCAGTACAATGAGCAGTTCTTC.

This sequence joins TRBV7-2 and TRBJ1-2; 8 bases fit TRBD1. CDR3 size: 14 residues. J was trimmed by 5 bases and V by 4 bases; bases with no gene match: 6. CDR1 is SGHTA, CDR2 FQGNSA, per germline. The CDR3 nucleotides read TGTGCCAGCAGCTCGCCGACAGGGGCATATGGCTACACCTTC. As protein: CASSSPTGAYGYTF.

This clonotype was seen a few times. The J gene is TRBJ2-5, the V gene TRBV7-6; 9 bases fit TRBD2. CDR1 SGHVS and CDR2 FNYEAQ come from the germline V gene. Unmatched junction bases numbered 5, after V lost 4 bases and J lost 5 bases. CDR3 length equals 14 residues. CDR3 residues: CASSSSGVGETQYF. Here the CDR3 DNA reads TGTGCCAGCAGCTCTAGCGGGGTCGGTGAGACCCAGTACTTC.

CDR3 in DNA: TGTGCCAGCAGGGCCGGATCGGAATATGGCTACACCTTC. This gives the protein CASRAGSEYGYTF. This chain connects TRBV6-1 to TRBJ1-2; D gene uncertain. CDR1 is MNHNS, CDR2 SASEGT, per germline. There are 13 residues in the CDR3. Trimming pared 6 bases from V and 5 bases from J, leaving 13 bases between.

This clonotype was detected a few times. V usage is TRBV28 and J usage is TRBJ2-5, with 10 bases matching TRBD1. The length of the CDR3 is 18 residues. The V gene's germline CDR1 is MDHEN and CDR2 SYDVKM. V was pared by 5 bases and J by 4 bases, with 16 bases of the junction left unmatched. The CDR3 protein is CASSRQGARFESGETQYF. The DNA of the CDR3 is TGTGCCAGCAGTCGACAGGGGGCTAGGTTTGAATCAGGAGAGACCCAGTACTTC.

The chain is built from TRBV7-2 and TRBJ1-2; D remains ambiguous. The CDR3 spans 13 residues. V dropped 4 bases and J dropped 4 bases, with 10 bases sitting between them. Germline assignment: CDR1 SGHTA and CDR2 FQGNSA. Here the CDR3 DNA reads TGTGCCAGCAGCTCCAGTTACACCTATGGCTACACCTTC. It yields the protein CASSSSYTYGYTF.

The rearrangement joins TRBV7-2 to TRBJ1-2, with 7 bases lining up with TRBD1. Germline-derived CDR1 and CDR2 are SGHTA and FQGNSA. The V segment lost 5 bases and the J segment 7 bases; nucleotides outside the gene matches: 10. The CDR3 totals 14 residues. The CDR3 sequence: CASSNLQGPLGYTF. CDR3 DNA: TGTGCCAGCAGCAACCTACAGGGGCCCCTTGGCTACACCTTC. Supplemented by reference TRBV7-2 and TRBJ1-2, the full variable domain reads GAGVSQSPSNKVTEKGKDVELRCDPISGHTALYWYRQSLGQGLEFLIYFQGNSAPDKSGLPSDRFSAERTGGSVSTLTIQRTQQEDSAVYLCASSNLQGPLGYTFGSGTRLTVV.

A few counts support this clonotype. The genes are TRBV5-5 and TRBJ2-2; TRBD1 matches at 7 bases. Germline V gives CDR1 SGHKS, CDR2 YYEKEE (reference sequence). The CDR3 is 18 amino acids. J lost 2 bases, V lost 1 base, and 11 bases had no gene match. CDR3 protein: CASSLRAWRTGNTGELFF. CDR3 coding DNA: TGTGCCAGCAGCTTGCGGGCTTGGAGGACAGGAAACACCGGGGAGCTGTTTTTT.

The chain has TRBV2 and TRBJ2-1; D is perhaps TRBD1 or TRBD2 (5 bases each). This CDR3 has 13 amino acids. The germline gives CDR1 SNHLY, CDR2 FYNNEI. Trimming removed 5 bases from V and 6 bases from J, with 11 bases in between. Here the CDR3 reads CASSREGFNEQFF. As DNA, the CDR3 is TGTGCCAGCAGTCGAGAGGGGTTCAATGAGCAGTTCTTC.

This clonotype was detected a few times. This sequence joins TRBV12-3 or TRBV12-4 and TRBJ2-3; TRBD1 or TRBD2 may be the D gene (5 bases each). V was pared by 1 base and J by 3 bases, with 11 bases between. This CDR3 comprises 15 residues. This chain's CDR3 is CASSLVRDGTDTQYF. In DNA, the CDR3 is TGTGCCAGCAGTTTAGTTCGGGACGGGACAGATACGCAGTATTTT.

This clonotype was observed a single time. Germline is not matched at one junction end, which may reflect a read error. The CDR3 spells CCATSAQGESNQPQHF. CDR3 sequence (DNA): TGCTGTGCTACCTCCGCACAGGGGGAAAGCAATCAGCCCCAGCATTTT. V is TRBV20-1 and J is TRBJ1-5; 8 bases are shared with TRBD1. CDR3 length: 16 amino acids. Germline CDR1 and CDR2: DFQATT and SNEGSKA (reference sequence).

The chain links TRBV20-1 to TRBJ1-5; the D is unclear. Germline CDR1 and CDR2: DFQATT and SNEGSKA (reference sequence). There are 13 residues in the CDR3. V was trimmed by 3 bases and J by 5 bases, leaving 11 bases between them. This chain's CDR3 is CSASLERDQPQHF. CDR3 DNA sequence: TGCAGTGCTAGCCTGGAACGGGATCAGCCCCAGCATTTT.

This clonotype was seen more than once but under ten times. CDR3 sequence (DNA): TGTGCCAGCAGCTTCGTTCCAGGAGAATACGAGCAGTACTTC. Translated, it gives CASSFVPGEYEQYF. The chain recombines TRBV5-6 with TRBJ2-7; no firm D call. Trimming removed 2 bases at V and 4 bases at J, with 13 bases between. The CDR3 sequence is 14 residues long. From germline, CDR1 is SGHDT and CDR2 YYEEEE.

Many counts were recorded for this clonotype. The rearrangement uses TRBV7-2 and TRBJ2-7; 10 bases map to TRBD2. J lost 3 bases, V lost 1 base, and 3 bases had no gene match. The CDR3 has 15 amino acids. Looked up from germline, CDR1 is SGHTA and CDR2 is FQGNSA. CDR3 in amino acids: CASSLELAGGYEQYF. CDR3 nucleotide sequence: TGTGCCAGCAGCTTAGAGTTAGCGGGGGGCTACGAGCAGTACTTC.

This clonotype has only a few counts. The chain's CDR3 is CSARDERSSYNSPLHF. The DNA for the CDR3 is TGCAGTGCTAGAGATGAGAGGAGCTCCTATAATTCACCCCTCCACTTT. V and J are TRBV20-1 and TRBJ1-6; D uncertain. Germline lookup yields CDR1 DFQATT and CDR2 SNEGSKA (reference sequence). V was clipped by 0 bases and J by 0 bases, with 9 bases between them. This CDR3 comprises 16 residues.

The gene calls are TRBV4-1 and TRBJ2-3, with 7 bases lining up with TRBD1. Germline V gene data show CDR1 as MGHRA and CDR2 as YSYEKL. The CDR3 consists of 13 residues. J was trimmed by 4 bases and V by 5 bases; bases with no gene match: 3. This CDR3 is CASSYRGPDTQYF. CDR3 nucleotides: TGCGCCAGCAGCTACAGGGGCCCAGATACGCAGTATTTT.

This clonotype was picked up a small number of times. This chain uses TRBV4-3 with TRBJ2-1; D might be TRBD1 (6 bases). CDR1 is LGHNA and CDR2 is YSLEER in the germline V gene. CDR3 size: 16 residues. The V end lost 0 bases, the J end lost 12 bases, and 21 bases lay between the germline ends. CDR3 sequence reads: CASSQETQRTVPVQFF. CDR3 nucleotides: TGCGCCAGCAGCCAAGAAACGCAACGGACAGTCCCAGTGCAGTTCTTC.

Many counts were recorded for this clonotype. The V call is TRBV12-3 or TRBV12-4, the J call TRBJ2-1; D is uncertain. This CDR3 comprises 11 residues. V lost 3 bases, J lost 7 bases, and 4 bases lay in between. CDR3 protein: CASSFWNEQFF. The CDR3 region has the DNA TGTGCCAGCAGTTTTTGGAATGAGCAGTTCTTC.